This entry lists 2 T cell receptor beta chains sequenced from one sample in a study of OX40 agonist ivuxolimab in advanced cancers. Here immunoSEQ multiplex PCR was the method, and the copy in TCRdb shows in-frame clones only, minus some. Among around 95,000 clones listed, around 92% were seen once. The sequenced sample was CD4+ or CD8+ T cells sorted from blood, obtained in a trial of the OX40 agonist ivuxolimab. The origin of the receptors is an adult with an advanced solid tumor such as melanoma, head and neck, liver or kidney cancer.

The chain carries TRBV5-4 and TRBJ2-3; 7 bases fit TRBD1. The germline V gene encodes CDR1 SGHNT and CDR2 YYREEE (reference sequence). This CDR3 has 16 residues. V shed 3 bases, J shed 0 bases, and the junction held 7 bases outside the gene matches. CDR3 residues: CASSSGTVRSTDTQYF. The CDR3 region has the DNA TGTGCCAGCAGCTCCGGGACAGTAAGAAGCACAGATACGCAGTATTTT.

V gene TRBV29-1 combines with J gene TRBJ2-1; tentatively, D is TRBD1 (5 bases). Trimming took off 4 bases at V and 4 bases at J, with 14 bases between the two ends. The CDR3 consists of 14 residues. The germline CDR1 and CDR2 sequences are SQVTM and ANQGSEA. The CDR3 sequence is CSVGSDRSYNEQFF. CDR3 in DNA: TGCAGCGTTGGTTCCGACAGATCTTACAATGAGCAGTTCTTC.